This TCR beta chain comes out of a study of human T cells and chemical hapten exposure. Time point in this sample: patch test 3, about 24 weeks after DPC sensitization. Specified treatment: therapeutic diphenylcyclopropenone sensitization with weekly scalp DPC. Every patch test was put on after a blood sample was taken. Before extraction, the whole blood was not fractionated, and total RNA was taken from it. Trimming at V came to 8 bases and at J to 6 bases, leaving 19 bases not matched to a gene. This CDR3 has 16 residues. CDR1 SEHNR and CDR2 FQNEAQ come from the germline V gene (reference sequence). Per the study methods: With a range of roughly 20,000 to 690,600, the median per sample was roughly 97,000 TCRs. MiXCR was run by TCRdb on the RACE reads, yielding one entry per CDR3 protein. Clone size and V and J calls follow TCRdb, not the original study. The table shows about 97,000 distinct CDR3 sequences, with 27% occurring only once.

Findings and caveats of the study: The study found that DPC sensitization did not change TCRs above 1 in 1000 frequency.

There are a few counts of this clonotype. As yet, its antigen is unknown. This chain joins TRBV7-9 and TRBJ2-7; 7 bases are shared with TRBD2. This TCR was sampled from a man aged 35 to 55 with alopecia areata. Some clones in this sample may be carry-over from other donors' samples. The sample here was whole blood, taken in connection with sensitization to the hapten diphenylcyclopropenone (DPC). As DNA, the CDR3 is TGTGCCAGCGGCGGGAAGTGGGAGGGCCTAAATGCCGAGCAGTACTTC. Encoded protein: CASGGKWEGLNAEQYF.